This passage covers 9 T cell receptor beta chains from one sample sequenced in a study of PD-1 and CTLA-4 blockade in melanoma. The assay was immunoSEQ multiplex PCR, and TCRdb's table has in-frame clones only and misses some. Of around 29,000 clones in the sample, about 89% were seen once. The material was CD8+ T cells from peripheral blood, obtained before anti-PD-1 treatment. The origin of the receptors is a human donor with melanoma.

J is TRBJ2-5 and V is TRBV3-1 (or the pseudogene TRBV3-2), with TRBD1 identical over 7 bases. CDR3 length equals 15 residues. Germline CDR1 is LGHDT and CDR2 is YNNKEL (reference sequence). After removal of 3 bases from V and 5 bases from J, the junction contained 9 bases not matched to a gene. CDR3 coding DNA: TGTGCCAGCAGCCATAAACAGGGGTTTAGGGAGACCCAGTACTTC. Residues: CASSHKQGFRETQYF.

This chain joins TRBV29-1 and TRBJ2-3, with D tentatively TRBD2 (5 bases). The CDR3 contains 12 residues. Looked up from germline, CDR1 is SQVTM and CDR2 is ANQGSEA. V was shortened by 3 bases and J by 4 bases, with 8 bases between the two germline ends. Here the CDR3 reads CSVDTRSDTQYF. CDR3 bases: TGCAGCGTTGACACTAGATCAGATACGCAGTATTTT.

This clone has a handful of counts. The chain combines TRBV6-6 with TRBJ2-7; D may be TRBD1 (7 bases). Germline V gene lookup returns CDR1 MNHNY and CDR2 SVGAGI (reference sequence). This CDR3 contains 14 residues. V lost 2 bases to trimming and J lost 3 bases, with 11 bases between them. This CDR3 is CASSYEQGGYEQYF. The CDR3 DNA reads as TGTGCCAGCAGTTACGAGCAGGGGGGCTACGAGCAGTACTTC.

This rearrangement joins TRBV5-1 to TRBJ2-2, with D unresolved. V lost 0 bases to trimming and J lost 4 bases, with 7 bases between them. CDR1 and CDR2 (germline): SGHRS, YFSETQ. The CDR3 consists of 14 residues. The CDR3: CASSLVQGTGELFF. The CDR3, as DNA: TGCGCCAGCAGCTTGGTCCAAGGCACCGGGGAGCTGTTTTTT.

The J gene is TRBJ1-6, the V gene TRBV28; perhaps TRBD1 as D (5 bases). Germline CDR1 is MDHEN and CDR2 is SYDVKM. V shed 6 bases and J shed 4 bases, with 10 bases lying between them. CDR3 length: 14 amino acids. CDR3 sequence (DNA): TGTGCCAGCAGCCGCCGGGGGTATAATTCACCCCTCCACTTT. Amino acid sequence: CASSRRGYNSPLHF.

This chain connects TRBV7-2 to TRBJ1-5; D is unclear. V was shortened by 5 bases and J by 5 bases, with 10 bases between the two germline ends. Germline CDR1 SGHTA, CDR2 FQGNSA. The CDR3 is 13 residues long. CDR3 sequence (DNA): TGTGCCAGCAGCCTCCGCTCCTATCAGCCCCAGCATTTT. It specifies CASSLRSYQPQHF.

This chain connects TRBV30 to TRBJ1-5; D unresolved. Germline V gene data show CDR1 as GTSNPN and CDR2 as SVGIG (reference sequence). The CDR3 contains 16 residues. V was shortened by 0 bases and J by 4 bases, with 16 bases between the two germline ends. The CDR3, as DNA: TGTGCCTGGAGTGTACTAAGCGACGGGTTTAATCAGCCCCAGCATTTT. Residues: CAWSVLSDGFNQPQHF.

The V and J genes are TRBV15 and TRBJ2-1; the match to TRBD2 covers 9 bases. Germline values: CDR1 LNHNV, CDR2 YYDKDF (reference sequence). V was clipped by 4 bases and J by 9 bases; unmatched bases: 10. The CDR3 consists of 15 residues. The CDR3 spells CATSILAGGPGEQFF. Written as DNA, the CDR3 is TGTGCCACCAGCATCTTGGCGGGAGGGCCTGGTGAGCAGTTCTTC.

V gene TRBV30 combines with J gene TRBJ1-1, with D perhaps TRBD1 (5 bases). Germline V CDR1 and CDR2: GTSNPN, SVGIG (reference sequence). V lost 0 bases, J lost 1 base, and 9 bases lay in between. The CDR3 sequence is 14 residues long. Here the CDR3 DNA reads TGTGCCTGGAGTGTATTTGGGGGGAACACTGAAGCTTTCTTT. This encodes CAWSVFGGNTEAFF.